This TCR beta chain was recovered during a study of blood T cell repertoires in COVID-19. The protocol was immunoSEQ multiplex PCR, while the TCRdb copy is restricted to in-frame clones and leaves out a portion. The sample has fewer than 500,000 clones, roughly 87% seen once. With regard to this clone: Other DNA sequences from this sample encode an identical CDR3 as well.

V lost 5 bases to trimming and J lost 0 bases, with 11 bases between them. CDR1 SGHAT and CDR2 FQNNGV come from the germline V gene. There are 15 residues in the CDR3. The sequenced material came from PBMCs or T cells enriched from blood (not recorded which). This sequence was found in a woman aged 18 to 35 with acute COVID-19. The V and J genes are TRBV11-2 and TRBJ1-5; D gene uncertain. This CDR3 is CASSLTGNSNQPQHF. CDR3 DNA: TGTGCCAGCAGCCTGACGGGAAATAGCAATCAGCCCCAGCATTTT. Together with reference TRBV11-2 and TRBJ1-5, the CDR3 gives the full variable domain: EAGVAQSPRYKIIEKRQSVAFWCNPISGHATLYWYQQILGQGPKLLIQFQNNGVVDDSQLPKDRFSAERLKGVDSTLKIQPAKLEDSAVYLCASSLTGNSNQPQHFGDGTRLSIL.